The rows below give T cell receptor beta chains drawn from one sample of a study of regulatory T cells in long-lasting Graves disease. TCRdb used MiXCR to reprocess the multiplex PCR reads, holding one entry per CDR3 protein. The sample lists about 540,000 distinct CDR3 sequences, about 14% occurring once. The sample was also reused in another study, on T cells in Graves' hyperthyroidism and ophthalmopathy.

The sample in question was peripheral blood mononuclear cells (PBMCs), obtained at new diagnosis, from a patient treated with antithyroid drugs. Receptor source: a man aged 25-45 years with Graves disease. CDR3s include the opening cysteine and the closing phenylalanine or tryptophan. The order of the fields is V gene, D gene, clone size, J gene, CDR3 protein, CDR3 DNA. The D gene is left open where the match is weak. Not all rows give a size; the values are once, few, many and, for expanded clones, a class.

TRBV14	-	many	TRBJ2-1	CASSQLADEQFF	TGTGCCAGCAGCCAACTAGCCGATGAGCAGTTCTTC
TRBV20-1	TRBD1	many	TRBJ1-1	CSGTKGIFGTGDTEAFF	TGCAGTGGAACCAAAGGCATTTTTGGGACAGGGGACACTGAAGCTTTCTTT
TRBV11-2	-	-	TRBJ2-7	CASSLASTQATYEQYF	TGTGCCAGCAGCTTAGCTTCGACACAGGCAACCTACGAGCAGTACTTC
TRBV3-1	-	few	TRBJ1-5	CASSPDTGLAQPQHF	TGTGCCAGCAGCCCAGATACGGGCCTGGCGCAGCCCCAGCATTTT
TRBV28	-	few	TRBJ2-6	CASTFGGSGANVLTF	TGTGCCAGCACCTTCGGCGGATCTGGGGCCAACGTCCTGACTTTC
TRBV5-1	TRBD1	-	TRBJ1-2	CASSLSTGVSSYGYTF	TGCGCCAGCAGCTTGTCTACAGGGGTATCTAGCTATGGCTACACCTTC
TRBV6-1	TRBD2	many	TRBJ2-7	CASSEAGTSGLGSYEQYF	TGTGCCAGCAGTGAAGCGGGGACTAGCGGGTTGGGTTCCTACGAGCAGTACTTC
TRBV18	-	many	TRBJ1-2	CASSPKSTVDGYTF	TGTGCCAGCTCCCCTAAGTCGACAGTAGATGGCTACACCTTC
TRBV27	TRBD1	-	TRBJ2-1	CASSLMSLRATGGWNEQFF	TGTGCCAGCAGTTTAATGAGTCTTCGAGCGACAGGGGGCTGGAATGAGCAGTTCTTC
TRBV11-2	TRBD2	many	TRBJ2-1	CASTRLAGGDEQFF	TGTGCCAGCACCCGACTAGCGGGAGGGGATGAGCAGTTCTTC
TRBV29-1	-	many	TRBJ2-1	CSVGGPGFSYNEQFF	TGCAGCGTTGGTGGACCCGGATTTTCCTACAATGAGCAGTTCTTC
TRBV19	-	once	TRBJ2-5	CASRRGGMYQETQYF	TGTGCCAGTAGAAGAGGCGGGATGTACCAAGAGACCCAGTACTTC
TRBV3-1	-	few	TRBJ1-6	CASSQDPPRAGSPLHF	TGTGCCAGCAGCCAAGATCCCCCCAGGGCAGGATCACCCCTCCACTTT
TRBV28	TRBD2	-	TRBJ2-2	CASTSGRWELFF	TGTGCCAGCACTAGCGGGAGGTGGGAGCTGTTTTTT
TRBV7-9	TRBD2	few	TRBJ2-1	CASPTSGSLHEQFF	TGTGCCAGCCCAACTAGCGGGAGCCTCCATGAGCAGTTCTTC
TRBV12-3/TRBV12-4	-	many	TRBJ2-5	CASSFKETQYF	TGTGCCAGCAGCTTTAAAGAGACCCAGTACTTC
TRBV29-1	-	many	TRBJ1-1	CSVPTGVNTEAFF	TGCAGCGTTCCTACCGGGGTGAACACTGAAGCTTTCTTT
TRBV12-3/TRBV12-4	-	many	TRBJ2-7	CASSLVSGSEQYF	TGTGCCAGCAGTTTAGTTTCGGGGTCTGAGCAGTACTTC
TRBV24-1	-	-	TRBJ2-7	CATSDSAVPEQYF	TGTGCCACCAGTGATTCCGCGGTTCCCGAGCAGTACTTC
TRBV6-1	-	-	TRBJ1-1	CASSLNTGSGSTAFF	TGTGCCAGCAGCCTAAACACAGGGAGTGGGTCTACAGCTTTCTTT
TRBV5-1	-	-	TRBJ2-2	CASGSLQNLQDTGELFF	TGCGCCAGCGGCTCACTTCAAAACCTACAGGACACCGGGGAGCTGTTTTTT
TRBV9	-	-	TRBJ1-1	CASSVGPVATEAFF	TGTGCCAGCAGCGTAGGCCCGGTGGCCACTGAAGCTTTCTTT
TRBV20-1	TRBD2	many	TRBJ2-2	CSARGTSGRYTGELFF	TGCAGTGCGAGAGGGACTAGCGGGAGATACACCGGGGAGCTGTTTTTT
TRBV19	-	-	TRBJ2-7	CASSIWGRGSSYEQYF	TGTGCCAGTAGTATATGGGGTCGCGGAAGCTCCTACGAGCAGTACTTC